Below, 21 T cell receptor beta chains from the same sample are listed, as sequenced in a study of shared clonotypes between healthy human individuals. Naive CD8 isolation took CD45RO-negative cells positively selected for CCR7 and excluded terminally differentiated effector memory CD45RA+ cells. Data came from immunoSEQ multiplex PCR; TCRdb stores just in-frame clones and leaves some out. Of roughly 770,000 clones listed, about 96% are singletons. The specimen was naive CD8+ T cells sorted from blood. Receptor source: a man aged 25-45 years in good health.

V is TRBV28 and J is TRBJ2-7; TRBD1 agrees at 8 bases. From germline, CDR1 is MDHEN and CDR2 SYDVKM. The ends lost 3 bases at V and 1 base at J; junction bases unmatched: 5. The CDR3 runs 15 residues. The CDR3 nucleotides read TGTGCCAGCAGTTTCCGGACAGGGTCATCCTACGAGCAGTACTTC. Its protein is CASSFRTGSSYEQYF.

The genes are TRBV7-2 and TRBJ1-1; no definite D call. The CDR3 consists of 13 residues. Trimming cost V 1 base and J 7 bases, with 10 bases left between them. The germline CDR1 and CDR2 sequences are SGHTA and FQGNSA. In DNA, the CDR3 is TGTGCCAGCAGCTTAGGGAACAGCGTTGAAGCTTTCTTT. Its translation is CASSLGNSVEAFF.

The chain couples TRBV7-9 to TRBJ2-1; D unresolved. Trimming shortened V by 6 bases and J by 2 bases, and 17 bases separated the two germline ends. Germline loops: CDR1 SEHNR, CDR2 FQNEAQ (reference sequence). The CDR3 runs to 16 residues. The CDR3 is CASSPPSSNAYNEQFF. In nucleotides, the CDR3 is TGTGCCAGCAGTCCCCCGTCGAGTAATGCCTACAATGAGCAGTTCTTC.

V is TRBV7-9 and J is TRBJ2-3; D may be TRBD1 (6 bases). The germline V gene has CDR1 SEHNR and CDR2 FQNEAQ (reference sequence). The CDR3 length is 13 residues. V lost 7 bases to trimming and J lost 2 bases, with 10 bases between them. CDR3 sequence: CASTRGFTDTQYF. CDR3 bases: TGTGCCAGCACCAGGGGTTTCACAGATACGCAGTATTTT.

CDR3 sequence (DNA): TGTGCCAGCACCTTATCCCCGGACGGCTCCTACGAGCAGTACTTC. This translates into CASTLSPDGSYEQYF. J is TRBJ2-7 and V is TRBV28; D unclear. The CDR3 spans 15 residues. Trimming removed 7 bases from V and 0 bases from J, with 16 bases in between. CDR1 and CDR2 (germline): MDHEN, SYDVKM.

This chain uses TRBV7-8 with TRBJ2-1, with TRBD1 matching 9 bases. The CDR3 covers 18 residues. J lost 7 bases, V lost 5 bases, and 18 bases had no gene match. From germline, CDR1 is SGHVS and CDR2 FQNEAQ. CDR3 sequence reads: CASSPDRGRFFWGNEQFF. The CDR3 bases are TGTGCCAGCAGCCCCGACAGGGGGAGGTTTTTTTGGGGTAATGAGCAGTTCTTC.

The chain couples TRBV7-9 to TRBJ2-2; D is possibly TRBD2 (6 bases). Germline-derived CDR1 and CDR2 are SEHNR and FQNEAQ (reference sequence). V lost 8 bases and J lost 6, with 16 bases in between. The CDR3 extends over 14 amino acids. CDR3 sequence reads: CASLDPGDSGELFF. The CDR3 DNA follows: TGTGCCAGCCTGGACCCCGGGGACTCCGGGGAGCTGTTTTTT.

The chain employs TRBV28 and TRBJ2-7; D gene ambiguous. The CDR3 consists of 11 residues. Trimming took off 5 bases at V and 6 bases at J, with 8 bases between the two ends. Germline loops: CDR1 MDHEN, CDR2 SYDVKM. CDR3 sequence (DNA): TGTGCCAGCAGTCACCGTGGCGAGCAGTACTTC. The encoded protein is CASSHRGEQYF.

The chain links TRBV30 to TRBJ1-2; a possible D gene is TRBD1 (6 bases). The CDR3 extends over 12 amino acids. The germline V gene has CDR1 GTSNPN and CDR2 SVGIG (reference sequence). With 3 bases removed from V and 9 bases from J, the gap between germline ends came to 14 bases. CDR3 sequence: CAWREQGHSYTF. CDR3 sequence (DNA): TGTGCCTGGAGGGAACAGGGTCATAGCTACACCTTC.

The chain recombines TRBV5-6 with TRBJ2-2; TRBD2 matches at 11 bases. The CDR3 is made up of 17 amino acids. Trimming at V came to 4 bases and at J to 6 bases, leaving 11 bases not matched to a gene. CDR1 and CDR2 from the germline V gene are SGHDT and YYEEEE. CDR3 residues: CASSQDLLAGVPGELFF. CDR3 DNA sequence: TGTGCCAGCAGCCAGGATTTACTAGCGGGAGTCCCCGGGGAGCTGTTTTTT. Full variable domain (remainder filled in from reference TRBV5-6 and TRBJ2-2): DAGVTQSPTHLIKTRGQQVTLRCSPKSGHDTVSWYQQALGQGPQFIFQYYEEEERQRGNFPDRFSGHQFPNYSSELNVNALLLGDSALYLCASSQDLLAGVPGELFFGEGSRLTVL.

The rearrangement links TRBV4-3 to TRBJ2-4, with TRBD2 matching over 8 bases. The CDR3 has 17 amino acids. Trimming took 3 bases from V and 6 from J; bases not matched to a gene: 13. Germline CDR1 LGHNA, CDR2 YSLEER. The CDR3 DNA is TGCGCCAGCAGCCAGGCGGAAAGCGGGAGTTTGGCAAACATTCAGTACTTC. It specifies CASSQAESGSLANIQYF.

The chain combines TRBV27 with TRBJ1-5; unclear D gene. V lost 1 base, J lost 6 bases, and 4 bases lay in between. This CDR3 contains 12 residues. Per germline, CDR1 MNHEY and CDR2 SMNVEV (reference sequence). CDR3 protein: CASSLFGQPQHF. The DNA for the CDR3 is TGTGCCAGCAGTTTATTTGGTCAGCCCCAGCATTTT.

The chain is built from TRBV13 and TRBJ2-1, with 7 bases that match TRBD1. CDR1 and CDR2 (germline): PRHDT, FYEKMQ (reference sequence). V was pared by 5 bases and J by 0 bases, with 7 bases of the junction left unmatched. CDR3 length equals 16 residues. The CDR3 region is CASSPWTGVSYNEQFF. The CDR3 region has the DNA TGTGCCAGCAGCCCTTGGACAGGCGTCTCCTACAATGAGCAGTTCTTC.

This clone was seen more than once but under ten times. The genes are TRBV7-8 and TRBJ2-1, with D maybe TRBD2 (5 bases). Germline CDR1 SGHVS, CDR2 FQNEAQ. CDR3 size: 15 residues. With 3 bases removed from V and 8 bases from J, the gap between germline ends came to 17 bases. The CDR3 DNA reads TGTGCCAGCAGCTTCCTTGGGGAGCCGAAGGATGAGCAGTTCTTC. Protein product: CASSFLGEPKDEQFF.

In this sample, this clone turned up once. V usage is TRBV6-1 and J usage is TRBJ1-5, with 10 bases matching TRBD1. V shed 10 bases, J shed 4 bases, and the junction held 7 bases outside the gene matches. CDR3 length: 14 residues. The germline CDR1 and CDR2 sequences are MNHNS and SASEGT. The CDR3 protein is CATPGQGYNQPQHF. The CDR3 nucleotides read TGTGCCACCCCGGGACAGGGGTATAATCAGCCCCAGCATTTT.

The count of this clone is one. V usage is TRBV28 and J usage is TRBJ1-4; no clear D. The germline V gene encodes CDR1 MDHEN and CDR2 SYDVKM. The germline V and J ends were trimmed by 2 bases and 0 bases, with 13 bases remaining between them. CDR3 size: 17 residues. DNA for the CDR3: TGTGCCAGCAGTTTAGAGATGGGCTCTGCAACTAATGAAAAACTGTTTTTT. It codes for CASSLEMGSATNEKLFF.

This clone was picked up one time. The same CDR3 also results from other DNA sequences found in this sample. The chain uses TRBV7-9 and TRBJ2-7, with 8 bases matching TRBD2. Germline values: CDR1 SEHNR, CDR2 FQNEAQ (reference sequence). V lost 4 bases, J lost 2 bases, and 4 bases stayed unmatched. The length of the CDR3 is 14 residues. The CDR3 nucleotides are TGTGCCAGCAGCTCCGGACTAGCAACCTACGAGCAGTACTTC. This encodes CASSSGLATYEQYF.

The rearrangement joins TRBV4-2 to TRBJ2-3; D is undetermined. Trimming pared 4 bases from V and 4 bases from J, leaving 12 bases between. CDR1 is LGHNA and CDR2 is YNFKEQ in the germline V gene. The CDR3 runs 14 residues. CDR3: CASSLSLSPDTQYF. In nucleotides, the CDR3 is TGTGCCAGCAGCCTGTCCCTTAGTCCAGATACGCAGTATTTT.

The genes are TRBV5-1 and TRBJ2-7; tentative D call: TRBD1 (7 bases). The CDR3 spans 15 residues. Germline assignment: CDR1 SGHRS and CDR2 YFSETQ. Trimming pared 3 bases from V and 4 bases from J, leaving 17 bases between. CDR3 region: CASSSEGQSRYEQYF. The CDR3 bases are TGCGCCAGCAGCTCGGAGGGACAGAGTAGGTACGAGCAGTACTTC.

This sequence joins TRBV13 and TRBJ1-2; no definite D call. Trimming shortened V by 0 bases and J by 0 bases, and 11 bases separated the two germline ends. The CDR3 sequence is 16 residues long. Germline V gives CDR1 PRHDT, CDR2 FYEKMQ (reference sequence). The CDR3 region is CASSLGALGANYGYTF. The CDR3, as DNA: TGTGCCAGCAGCTTAGGAGCCTTGGGAGCTAACTATGGCTACACCTTC.

V and J are TRBV11-2 and TRBJ1-1; D is ambiguous. This CDR3 is built from 15 residues. V gave up 5 bases and J gave up 5 bases, with 18 bases separating them. Germline V gives CDR1 SGHAT, CDR2 FQNNGV. This CDR3 reads CASSPIEGVYTEAFF. The CDR3 DNA sequence: TGTGCCAGCAGCCCGATTGAGGGAGTTTATACTGAAGCTTTCTTT.